This paragraph reports one T cell receptor (beta chain). Its antigen remains unknown. Different DNA sequences within this sample yield the same CDR3. The source of the sample is a study of T cell responses to AZD1222 COVID-19 vaccine. General observations from the study: The breadth and depth of Spike-specific TCRs increased once two AZD1222 doses had been given. Repertoires were obtained solely post-peak T cell response.

Sequencing was performed with immunoSEQ multiplex PCR; in TCRdb, only in-frame clones are kept and a portion is missing. The data contain about 180,000 clones, 88% of them singletons. The CDR3 is 15 amino acids. After removal of 0 bases from V and 1 base from J, the junction contained 2 bases not matched to a gene. Looked up from germline, CDR1 is MNHEY and CDR2 is SMNVEV (reference sequence). The sequence derives from an adult in good health. V usage is TRBV27 and J usage is TRBJ1-2; 7 bases map to TRBD1. The source was peripheral blood, collected on day 0 of AZD1222 vaccination. The chain's CDR3 is CASSLSAGGNYGYTF. The CDR3 DNA reads TGTGCCAGCAGTTTATCCGCAGGGGGTAACTATGGCTACACCTTC.